These T cell receptor beta chains were read from a single sample in a study of CD8+ T cells in alopecia areata. Generated by immunoSEQ multiplex PCR, the TCRdb table keeps only in-frame clones and is missing some. Here the sample spans around 50,000 clones, around 96% being singletons. This material consisted of CD8+ T cells sorted from blood, taken at week 0. Receptor source: a human donor with alopecia areata. Both conserved end residues are part of each CDR3. Fields, in order: V gene, D gene, J gene, clone size, CDR3 protein, CDR3 DNA. D genes are given only for firm matches. Some rows mark clone size as missing; the rest say once, few, many or name a class of expanded clone.

>TRBV6-6|NA|TRBJ2-3|NA
CASTPTSSTDTQYF
TGTGCCAGCACCCCGACTAGTAGCACAGATACGCAGTATTTT
>TRBV11-2|NA|TRBJ2-1|NA
CASSLGDNEQFF
TGTGCCAGCAGCTTAGGGGACAATGAGCAGTTCTTC
>TRBV4-1|TRBD2|TRBJ2-2|NA
CASSHNRGGSTGELFF
TGCGCCAGCAGCCATAACCGGGGGGGGAGCACCGGGGAGCTGTTTTTT
>TRBV7-2|NA|TRBJ2-7|NA
CASSLGSHEQYF
TGTGCCAGCAGCTTAGGGTCCCACGAGCAGTACTTC
>TRBV7-8|NA|TRBJ2-3|NA
CASSTSSAPTDTQYF
TGTGCCAGCAGCACCTCTAGCGCACCCACAGATACGCAGTATTTT
>TRBV4-1|NA|TRBJ2-7|NA
CASSQERTGPVPSYEQYF
TGCGCCAGCAGCCAAGAACGAACAGGACCAGTTCCTTCCTACGAGCAGTACTTC
>TRBV7-9|NA|TRBJ2-5|NA
CASSPGRNLRETQYF
TGTGCCAGCAGCCCGGGACGGAATCTCAGGGAGACCCAGTACTTC
>TRBV6-5|NA|TRBJ2-2|NA
CASSLKTGYTGELFF
TGTGCCAGCAGCCTCAAAACAGGGTACACCGGGGAGCTGTTTTTT
>TRBV27|NA|TRBJ2-1|NA
CASSPGTVVWNEQFF
TGTGCCAGCAGTCCCGGGACGGTCGTTTGGAATGAGCAGTTCTTC
>TRBV4-1|NA|TRBJ2-7|NA
CASSQDVGLWGEQYF
TGCGCCAGCAGCCAAGACGTAGGTTTGTGGGGCGAGCAGTACTTC
>TRBV7-9|NA|TRBJ1-2|once
CASSLDSLDSPSF
TGTGCCAGCAGCTTAGATTCTTTGGACAGCCCATCCTTC
>TRBV6-1|NA|TRBJ2-7|NA
CASSEVRGQIYEQYF
TGTGCCAGCAGTGAAGTTCGAGGACAGATCTACGAGCAGTACTTC
>TRBV6-5|TRBD1|TRBJ2-2|NA
CASSWTGDTGELFF
TGTGCCAGCAGTTGGACAGGAGACACCGGGGAGCTGTTTTTT
>TRBV4-1|NA|TRBJ2-5|NA
CASSREREETQYF
TGCGCCAGCAGCCGAGAGCGAGAGGAGACCCAGTACTTC
>TRBV29-1|TRBD1|TRBJ2-5|NA
CSVPTGEEQYF
TGCAGCGTTCCAACAGGGGAAGAGCAGTACTTC
>TRBV21-1|NA|TRBJ2-2|NA
CASSKGEGSQGYTGELFF
TGTGCCAGCAGCAAAGGGGAGGGGTCACAGGGCTACACCGGGGAGCTGTTTTTT
>TRBV29-1|NA|TRBJ1-2|NA
CSVTPGYTF
TGCAGCGTTACCCCGGGCTACACCTTC
>TRBV6-5|NA|TRBJ1-1|NA
CASRNTYTEAFF
TGTGCCAGCAGGAACACATATACTGAAGCTTTCTTT
>TRBV4-3|NA|TRBJ1-1|NA
CASSQDRMGGSPNTEAFF
TGCGCCAGCAGCCAAGATCGAATGGGGGGCTCACCAAACACTGAAGCTTTCTTT